The 26 T cell receptor beta chains in this list originate from one sample, sequenced in a study of blood T cell repertoires in COVID-19. Clones were read by immunoSEQ multiplex PCR, and TCRdb kept only the in-frame ones, dropping some. This sample yields about 13,000 clones, of which approximately 90% are seen a single time; 14% belongs to the top ten. Sequenced sample: peripheral blood. Receptors originate from a human donor in a cohort sampled during active COVID-19.

The rearrangement uses TRBV6-6 and TRBJ2-1; D is possibly TRBD2 (6 bases). Per germline, CDR1 MNHNY and CDR2 SVGAGI (reference sequence). The V end lost 2 bases, the J end lost 3 bases, and 8 bases lay between the germline ends. CDR3 size: 14 residues. The CDR3 loop is CASSYQGLYNEQFF. CDR3 DNA: TGTGCCAGCAGTTACCAGGGACTCTACAATGAGCAGTTCTTC.

This clone came up a few times. The chain recombines TRBV28 with TRBJ2-7; possibly TRBD1 for D (5 bases). This CDR3 has 14 residues. From germline, CDR1 is MDHEN and CDR2 SYDVKM. With 5 bases removed from V and 5 bases from J, the gap between germline ends came to 16 bases. The CDR3 is CASSKAGSVDEQYF. DNA of the CDR3: TGTGCCAGCAGTAAAGCAGGGTCTGTCGACGAGCAGTACTTC.

The V and J genes are TRBV28 and TRBJ1-2; unclear D gene. Trimming took 5 bases from V and 2 from J, leaving 12 bases between them. CDR1 MDHEN and CDR2 SYDVKM come from the germline V gene. The CDR3 loop spans 14 amino acids. CDR3 protein: CASSPLRPNYGYTF. The CDR3, as DNA: TGTGCCAGCAGTCCTCTCAGGCCCAACTATGGCTACACCTTC.

CDR3 region: CASSPRRELITGELFF. The DNA for the CDR3 is TGTGCCAGCAGCCCTCGCCGGGAATTGATTACCGGGGAGCTGTTTTTT. The chain combines TRBV9 with TRBJ2-2; perhaps TRBD2 as D (5 bases). The germline V gene has CDR1 SGDLS and CDR2 YYNGEE. There are 16 residues in the CDR3. Trimming left V 4 bases short and J 5 bases short, with 18 bases between.

J is TRBJ2-2 and V is TRBV28; D perhaps matches TRBD2 (7 bases). This CDR3 comprises 15 residues. Germline-derived CDR1 and CDR2 are MDHEN and SYDVKM. Trimming left V 4 bases short and J 6 bases short, with 15 bases between. The CDR3 loop is CASSSPGGLAGELFF. CDR3 nucleotide sequence: TGTGCCAGCAGTTCTCCGGGGGGCTTGGCCGGGGAGCTGTTTTTT.

This clone was seen only once. This sequence joins TRBV11-2 and TRBJ2-5, with 7 bases identical to TRBD2. The CDR3 extends over 14 amino acids. V was pared by 5 bases and J by 5 bases, with 8 bases of the junction left unmatched. CDR1 is SGHAT, CDR2 FQNNGV, per germline. CDR3 nucleotide sequence: TGTGCCAGCAGCCTGGGGGGAGGGCCCGAGACCCAGTACTTC. It yields the protein CASSLGGGPETQYF.

V usage is TRBV6-2 or TRBV6-3 and J usage is TRBJ2-7, with 8 bases identical to TRBD1. J was trimmed by 6 bases and V by 0 bases; bases with no gene match: 13. CDR1 is MNHEY and CDR2 is SVGEGT in the germline V gene. The length of the CDR3 is 17 residues. CDR3 protein: CASSYSRRQGPTGEQYF. DNA for the CDR3: TGTGCCAGCAGTTACTCGCGGAGACAGGGGCCAACGGGCGAGCAGTACTTC.

The chain has TRBV5-1 and TRBJ2-2; 8 positions agree with TRBD1. Looked up from germline, CDR1 is SGHRS and CDR2 is YFSETQ. Trimming removed 4 bases from V and 6 bases from J; junction bases left unmatched: 8. This CDR3 has 15 amino acids. The CDR3 DNA reads TGCGCCAGCAGCCAGCGACAGGACAGGGCCGGGGAGCTGTTTTTT. This translates into CASSQRQDRAGELFF.

This chain connects TRBV6-1 to TRBJ1-1; no reliable D call. Trimming left V 1 base short and J 10 bases short, with 10 bases between. The CDR3 runs to 12 residues. The germline V gene encodes CDR1 MNHNS and CDR2 SASEGT. CDR3 in DNA: TGTGCCAGCAGTGAAGTAAGGACTTCAGCTTTCTTT. This encodes CASSEVRTSAFF.

The chain combines TRBV5-1 with TRBJ1-1; TRBD1 matches 7 bases. Germline V gene sequence: CDR1 SGHRS, CDR2 YFSETQ. V was pared by 3 bases and J by 5 bases, with 1 base of the junction left unmatched. The CDR3 extends over 12 amino acids. This chain's CDR3 is CASSSDRTEAFF. The CDR3 DNA follows: TGCGCCAGCAGCTCGGACAGGACTGAAGCTTTCTTT.

As for this clone: The sample has other DNA sequences that encode this CDR3 too. The chain couples TRBV10-3 to TRBJ1-2; 8 nucleotides match TRBD1. Trimming at V came to 4 bases and at J to 2 bases, leaving 6 bases not matched to a gene. Germline CDR1 is ENHRY and CDR2 is SYGVKD. The CDR3 totals 15 residues. CDR3 in amino acids: CAISGGQDHNYGYTF. CDR3 bases: TGTGCCATCAGTGGGGGACAGGACCACAACTATGGCTACACCTTC.

CDR3 nucleotide sequence: TGCGCCAGCAGCTTGGCCGTCAGGGGCGCGTCTAATGAGCAGTTCTTC. It yields the protein CASSLAVRGASNEQFF. The V and J genes are TRBV5-1 and TRBJ2-1, with a weak D call TRBD1 (6 bases). This CDR3 contains 16 residues. The V gene lost 0 bases and the J gene lost 7 bases, with 17 bases spanning the gap. Germline V gives CDR1 SGHRS, CDR2 YFSETQ. Together with reference TRBV5-1 and TRBJ2-1, the CDR3 gives the full variable domain: KAGVTQTPRYLIKTRGQQVTLSCSPISGHRSVSWYQQTPGQGLQFLFEYFSETQRNKGNFPGRFSGRQFSNSRSEMNVSTLELGDSALYLCASSLAVRGASNEQFFGPGTRLTVL.

This clone came up a few times. V gene TRBV16 combines with J gene TRBJ1-1; D gene unclear. Trimming took 2 bases from V and 5 from J, leaving 9 bases between them. The CDR3 covers 13 residues. Germline assignment: CDR1 KGHSY and CDR2 FQNENV. CDR3 nucleotides: TGTGCCAGCAGCCAAGTTAGAGGTACTGAAGCTTTCTTT. It yields the protein CASSQVRGTEAFF.

This clone has just one count. V gene TRBV28 combines with J gene TRBJ1-5; D unclear. The germline gives CDR1 MDHEN, CDR2 SYDVKM. Between the trimmed V and J ends, which lost 5 bases and 11 bases, there was a span of 10 bases. The CDR3 has 11 amino acids. CDR3 loop: CASSPRVTQHF. The CDR3 DNA reads TGTGCCAGCAGTCCCCGGGTGACCCAGCATTTT.

V usage is TRBV7-7 and J usage is TRBJ2-5; 14 nucleotides agree with TRBD2. Trimming took 5 bases from V and 1 from J; bases not matched to a gene: 3. The germline CDR1 and CDR2 sequences are SSHAT and FNYEAQ (reference sequence). The CDR3 has 16 residues. CDR3 region: CASSRGLAGAQETQYF. CDR3 DNA sequence: TGTGCCAGCAGCAGGGGACTAGCGGGGGCCCAAGAGACCCAGTACTTC.

V gene TRBV18 combines with J gene TRBJ2-5, with 13 bases aligning to TRBD2. The V gene end was trimmed by 8 bases and the J gene end by 1 base; junction bases not matched to a gene: 4. The CDR3 length is 15 residues. Germline CDR1 KGHSH, CDR2 LQKENI. The CDR3 DNA is TGTGCCAGCCGCAGACTAGCGGGGGGCCAAGAGACCCAGTACTTC. As protein: CASRRLAGGQETQYF.

The chain combines TRBV19 with TRBJ2-1, with D possibly being TRBD1 (5 bases). The CDR3 has 15 amino acids. Germline values: CDR1 LNHDA, CDR2 SQIVND (reference sequence). Trimming shortened V by 2 bases and J by 4 bases, and 12 bases separated the two germline ends. The CDR3 coding sequence is TGTGCCAGTAGTATACAGTCTAGGGGTTACAATGAGCAGTTCTTC. Encoded protein: CASSIQSRGYNEQFF.

This sequence joins TRBV18 and TRBJ2-5, with a possible D match to TRBD2 (5 bases). The CDR3 runs to 14 residues. Between the trimmed V and J ends, which lost 3 bases and 4 bases, there was a span of 12 bases. Germline CDR1 is KGHSH and CDR2 is LQKENI. CDR3: CASSPSSQRETQYF. CDR3 bases: TGTGCCAGCTCACCTTCTAGCCAGCGAGAGACCCAGTACTTC.

This sequence joins TRBV5-1 and TRBJ2-1, with TRBD1 matching 9 bases. Per the germline V gene, CDR1 is SGHRS and CDR2 is YFSETQ. The CDR3 runs 14 residues. After removal of 3 bases from V and 5 bases from J, the junction contained 3 bases not matched to a gene. The CDR3 reads CASSWGQGNNEQFF. The CDR3 DNA is TGCGCCAGCAGCTGGGGACAGGGTAACAATGAGCAGTTCTTC.

The chain carries TRBV7-9 and TRBJ2-5; TRBD2 matches at 9 bases. CDR3 size: 16 residues. Trimming at V came to 5 bases and at J to 3 bases, leaving 10 bases not matched to a gene. The germline V gene has CDR1 SEHNR and CDR2 FQNEAQ (reference sequence). The CDR3 nucleotides read TGTGCCAGCAGCCGTGGAGGACTAGCGAGCGAAGAGACCCAGTACTTC. It encodes CASSRGGLASEETQYF.

V is TRBV9 and J is TRBJ1-1; D is ambiguous. V was clipped by 4 bases and J by 0 bases, with 7 bases between them. Per the germline V gene, CDR1 is SGDLS and CDR2 is YYNGEE. This CDR3 spans 13 amino acids. In DNA, the CDR3 is TGTGCCAGCAGCTTGGCCCTGAACACTGAAGCTTTCTTT. This encodes CASSLALNTEAFF. Full variable domain (rest looked up from reference TRBV9 and TRBJ1-1): DSGVTQTPKHLITATGQRVTLRCSPRSGDLSVYWYQQSLDQGLQFLIQYYNGEERAKGNILERFSAQQFPDLHSELNLSSLELGDSALYFCASSLALNTEAFFGQGTRLTVV.

This sequence joins TRBV7-2 and TRBJ1-2, with TRBD1 matching over 9 bases. Losses at the gene ends were 5 bases for V and 6 bases for J; bases not matched to a gene: 4. Germline loops: CDR1 SGHTA, CDR2 FQGNSA. The CDR3 runs 13 residues. CDR3 loop: CASSDGTGNGYTF. DNA of the CDR3: TGTGCCAGCAGCGATGGGACAGGGAATGGCTACACCTTC.

J is TRBJ2-7 and V is TRBV11-2; 10 bases fit TRBD2. CDR3 length equals 15 residues. CDR1 SGHAT and CDR2 FQNNGV come from the germline V gene. J gave up 3 bases and V 8 bases, and 10 bases lay outside the gene matches. CDR3 region: CASVPLAGENYEQYF. The CDR3 DNA is TGTGCCAGCGTCCCCCTAGCGGGGGAGAACTACGAGCAGTACTTC.

This clone was recorded once. The chain joins TRBV28 to TRBJ1-2, with TRBD1 matching over 8 bases. Germline values: CDR1 MDHEN, CDR2 SYDVKM. CDR3 size: 13 residues. J lost 4 bases, V lost 10 bases, and 8 bases had no gene match. DNA of the CDR3: TGTGCCATCATGGTGACAGGGGCCTATGGCTACACCTTC. It specifies CAIMVTGAYGYTF.

The chain joins TRBV11-2 to TRBJ2-7; possibly TRBD2 for D (5 bases). Trimming pared 1 base from V and 3 bases from J, leaving 13 bases between. There are 15 residues in the CDR3. CDR1 and CDR2 (germline): SGHAT, FQNNGV. CDR3 sequence reads: CASSLAGGAGYEQYF. CDR3 bases: TGTGCCAGCAGCTTAGCCGGTGGCGCGGGCTACGAGCAGTACTTC. Complete variable domain (other parts from reference TRBV11-2 and TRBJ2-7): EAGVAQSPRYKIIEKRQSVAFWCNPISGHATLYWYQQILGQGPKLLIQFQNNGVVDDSQLPKDRFSAERLKGVDSTLKIQPAKLEDSAVYLCASSLAGGAGYEQYFGPGTRLTVT.

In the case of this clone: The same CDR3 also results from other DNA sequences found in this sample. The chain joins TRBV5-1 to TRBJ2-7, with D perhaps TRBD2 (6 bases). The CDR3 covers 15 residues. Germline V CDR1 and CDR2: SGHRS, YFSETQ. V lost 0 bases and J 1 base, leaving 11 bases between the germline ends. As DNA, the CDR3 is TGCGCCAGCAGCTTGGGGTGGGGGGTGTCCTACGAGCAGTACTTC. Its translation is CASSLGWGVSYEQYF.